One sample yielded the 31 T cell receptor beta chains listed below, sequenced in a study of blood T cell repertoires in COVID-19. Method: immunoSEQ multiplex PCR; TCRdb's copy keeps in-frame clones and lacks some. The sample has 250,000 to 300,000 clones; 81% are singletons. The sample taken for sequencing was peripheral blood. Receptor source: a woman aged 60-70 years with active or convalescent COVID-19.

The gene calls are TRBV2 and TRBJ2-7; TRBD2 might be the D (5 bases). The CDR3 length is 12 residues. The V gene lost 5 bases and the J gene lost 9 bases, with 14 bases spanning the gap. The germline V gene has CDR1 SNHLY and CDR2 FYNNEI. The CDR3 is CASSKNGDAQYF. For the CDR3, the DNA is TGTGCCAGCAGTAAAAACGGGGATGCGCAGTACTTC.

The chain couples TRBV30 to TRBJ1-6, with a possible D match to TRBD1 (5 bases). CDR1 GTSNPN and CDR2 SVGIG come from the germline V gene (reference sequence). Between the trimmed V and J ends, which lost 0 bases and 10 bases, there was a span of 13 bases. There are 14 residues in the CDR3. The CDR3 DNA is TGTGCCTGGAGTGTCGGGGGGGAAGAATCACCCCTCCACTTT. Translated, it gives CAWSVGGEESPLHF.

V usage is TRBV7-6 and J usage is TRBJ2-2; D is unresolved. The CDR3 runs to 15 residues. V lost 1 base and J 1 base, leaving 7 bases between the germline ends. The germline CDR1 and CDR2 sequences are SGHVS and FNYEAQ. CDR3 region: CASSLDPGNTGELFF. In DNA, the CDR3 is TGTGCCAGCAGCTTAGATCCGGGGAACACCGGGGAGCTGTTTTTT.

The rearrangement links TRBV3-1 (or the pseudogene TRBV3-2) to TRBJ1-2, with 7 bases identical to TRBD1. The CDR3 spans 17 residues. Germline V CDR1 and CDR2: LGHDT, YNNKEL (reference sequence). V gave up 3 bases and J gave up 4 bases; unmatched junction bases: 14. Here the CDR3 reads CASSHRGPTGALYGYTF. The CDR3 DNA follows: TGTGCCAGCAGCCATCGGGGACCAACAGGGGCCCTCTATGGCTACACCTTC.

The CDR3 sequence is CASSPQGGGYTF. In DNA form, the CDR3 reads TGTGCCAGCAGCCCCCAGGGAGGCGGCTACACCTTC. The chain employs TRBV9 and TRBJ1-2; a possible D gene is TRBD1 (5 bases). The V end lost 4 bases, the J end lost 8 bases, and 12 bases lay between the germline ends. CDR3 length: 12 residues. Germline loops: CDR1 SGDLS, CDR2 YYNGEE.

The CDR3 nucleotides are TGTGCCAGTAGTCCCAGAACCTCGACAGGGGGGGCTGAAGCTTTCTTT. Amino acids: CASSPRTSTGGAEAFF. The J gene is TRBJ1-1, the V gene TRBV19; 9 positions match TRBD1. The CDR3 consists of 16 residues. Germline CDR1 and CDR2: LNHDA and SQIVND (reference sequence). V shed 5 bases, J shed 6 bases, and the junction held 13 bases outside the gene matches.

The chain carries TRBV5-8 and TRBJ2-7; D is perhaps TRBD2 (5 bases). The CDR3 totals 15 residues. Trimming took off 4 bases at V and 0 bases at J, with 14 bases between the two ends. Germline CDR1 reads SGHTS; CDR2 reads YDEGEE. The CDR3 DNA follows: TGTGCCAGCAGCCCCCGGGGAGAAAGCTCCTACGAGCAGTACTTC. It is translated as CASSPRGESSYEQYF.

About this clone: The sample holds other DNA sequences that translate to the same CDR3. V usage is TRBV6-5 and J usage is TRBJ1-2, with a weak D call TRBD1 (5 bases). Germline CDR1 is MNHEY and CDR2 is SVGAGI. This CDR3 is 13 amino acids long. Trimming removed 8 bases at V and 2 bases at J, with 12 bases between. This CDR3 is CASRPRGNYGYTF. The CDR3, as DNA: TGTGCCAGCCGGCCCCGGGGGAACTATGGCTACACCTTC.

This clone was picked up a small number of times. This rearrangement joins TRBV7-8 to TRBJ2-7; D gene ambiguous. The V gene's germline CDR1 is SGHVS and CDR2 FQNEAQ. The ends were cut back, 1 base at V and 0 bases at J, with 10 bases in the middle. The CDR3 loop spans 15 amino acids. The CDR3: CASSLVSDSSYEQYF. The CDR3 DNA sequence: TGTGCCAGCAGCTTAGTTTCCGATAGCTCCTACGAGCAGTACTTC.

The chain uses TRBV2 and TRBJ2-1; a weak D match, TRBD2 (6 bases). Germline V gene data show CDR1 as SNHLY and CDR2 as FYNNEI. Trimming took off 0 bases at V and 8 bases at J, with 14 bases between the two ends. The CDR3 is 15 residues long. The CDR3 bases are TGTGCCAGCAGTGAAGCGGCGGGATGGATCCATGAGCAGTTCTTC. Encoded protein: CASSEAAGWIHEQFF.

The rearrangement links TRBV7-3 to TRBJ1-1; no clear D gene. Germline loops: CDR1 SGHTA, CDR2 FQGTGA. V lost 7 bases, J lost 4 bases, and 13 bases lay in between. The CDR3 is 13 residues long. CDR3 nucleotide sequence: TGTGCCAGCAATGGCGGGCTGGGCACTGAAGCTTTCTTT. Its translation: CASNGGLGTEAFF. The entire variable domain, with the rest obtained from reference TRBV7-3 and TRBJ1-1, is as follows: GAGVSQTPSNKVTEKGKYVELRCDPISGHTALYWYRQSLGQGPEFLIYFQGTGAADDSGLPNDRFFAVRPEGSVSTLKIQRTERGDSAVYLCASNGGLGTEAFFGQGTRLTVV.

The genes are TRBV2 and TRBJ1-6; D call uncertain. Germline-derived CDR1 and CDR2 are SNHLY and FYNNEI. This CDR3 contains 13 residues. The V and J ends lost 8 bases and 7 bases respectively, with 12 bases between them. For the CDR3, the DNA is TGTGCCAGCCGCGGGTGGGGAAATTCACCCCTCCACTTT. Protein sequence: CASRGWGNSPLHF.

The CDR3, as DNA: TGTGCCACCACTAGAGGGGGCTCAACTAGCACAGATACGCAGTATTTT. It codes for CATTRGGSTSTDTQYF. The rearrangement joins TRBV7-8 to TRBJ2-3; 7 bases line up with TRBD1. CDR1 SGHVS and CDR2 FQNEAQ come from the germline V gene. J gave up 0 bases and V 10 bases, and 13 bases lay outside the gene matches. This CDR3 is built from 16 residues.

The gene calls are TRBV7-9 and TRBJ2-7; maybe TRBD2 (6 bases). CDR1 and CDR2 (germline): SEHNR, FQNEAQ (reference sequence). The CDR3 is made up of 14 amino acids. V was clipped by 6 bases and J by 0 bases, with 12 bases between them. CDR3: CASSSAGSSYEQYF. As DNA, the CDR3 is TGTGCCAGCAGTTCCGCGGGGAGCTCCTACGAGCAGTACTTC.

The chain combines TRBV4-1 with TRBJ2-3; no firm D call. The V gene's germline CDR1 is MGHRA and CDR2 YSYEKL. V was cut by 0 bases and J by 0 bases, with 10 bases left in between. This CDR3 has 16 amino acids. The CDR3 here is CASSQDGRSSTDTQYF. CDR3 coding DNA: TGCGCCAGCAGCCAAGACGGTCGTTCTAGCACAGATACGCAGTATTTT.

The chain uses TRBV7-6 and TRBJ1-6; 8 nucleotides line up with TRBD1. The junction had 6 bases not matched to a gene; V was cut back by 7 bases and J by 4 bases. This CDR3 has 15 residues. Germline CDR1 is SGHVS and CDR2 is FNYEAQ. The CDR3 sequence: CASKQGEGYNSPLHF. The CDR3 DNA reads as TGTGCCAGCAAACAGGGGGAGGGGTATAATTCACCCCTCCACTTT.

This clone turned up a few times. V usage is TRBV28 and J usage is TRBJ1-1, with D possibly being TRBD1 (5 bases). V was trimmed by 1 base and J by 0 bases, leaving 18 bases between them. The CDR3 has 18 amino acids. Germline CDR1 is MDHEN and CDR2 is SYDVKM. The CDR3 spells CASSLFKGRGSMNTEAFF. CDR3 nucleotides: TGTGCCAGCAGTTTATTTAAGGGTAGGGGATCAATGAACACTGAAGCTTTCTTT. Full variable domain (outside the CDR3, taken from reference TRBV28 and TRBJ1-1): DVKVTQSSRYLVKRTGEKVFLECVQDMDHENMFWYRQDPGLGLRLIYFSYDVKMKEKGDIPEGYSVSREKKERFSLILESASTNQTSMYLCASSLFKGRGSMNTEAFFGQGTRLTVV.

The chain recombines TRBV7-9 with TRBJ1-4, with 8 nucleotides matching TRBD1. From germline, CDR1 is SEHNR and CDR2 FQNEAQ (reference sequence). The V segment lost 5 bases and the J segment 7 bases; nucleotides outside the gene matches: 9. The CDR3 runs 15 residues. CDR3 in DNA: TGTGCCAGCAGCGCAAGACAGGGGAGAGCTGAAAAACTGTTTTTT. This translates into CASSARQGRAEKLFF.

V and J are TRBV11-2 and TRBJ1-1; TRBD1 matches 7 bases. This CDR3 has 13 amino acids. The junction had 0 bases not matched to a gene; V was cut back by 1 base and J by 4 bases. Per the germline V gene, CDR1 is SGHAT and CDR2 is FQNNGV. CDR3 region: CASSLAGGTEAFF. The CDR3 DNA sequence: TGTGCCAGCAGCTTAGCAGGGGGCACTGAAGCTTTCTTT.

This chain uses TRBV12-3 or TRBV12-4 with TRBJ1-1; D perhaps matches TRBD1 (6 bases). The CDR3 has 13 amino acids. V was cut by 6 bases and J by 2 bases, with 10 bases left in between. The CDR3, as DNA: TGTGCCAGCAGCCTGGGACACAACACTGAAGCTTTCTTT. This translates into CASSLGHNTEAFF.

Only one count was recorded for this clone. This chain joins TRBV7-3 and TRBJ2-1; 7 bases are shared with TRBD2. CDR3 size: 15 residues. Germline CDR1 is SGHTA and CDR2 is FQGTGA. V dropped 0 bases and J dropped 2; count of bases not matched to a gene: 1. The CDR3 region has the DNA TGTGCCAGCAGCTTAACGGGGGGGACCTACAATGAGCAGTTCTTC. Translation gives CASSLTGGTYNEQFF.

As DNA, the CDR3 is TGCAGCGCTAAACCCCAGGGGACAGGGGTGCATGGCTACACCTTC. Amino acids: CSAKPQGTGVHGYTF. This chain connects TRBV29-1 to TRBJ1-2, with TRBD1 matching 10 bases. The CDR3 contains 15 residues. The V gene end was trimmed by 7 bases and the J gene end by 6 bases; junction bases not matched to a gene: 14. The germline V gene encodes CDR1 SQVTM and CDR2 ANQGSEA. Full variable domain (missing parts from reference TRBV29-1 and TRBJ1-2): SAVISQKPSRDICQRGTSLTIQCQVDSQVTMMFWYRQQPGQSLTLIATANQGSEATYESGFVIDKFPISRPNLTFSTLTVSNMSPEDSSIYLCSAKPQGTGVHGYTFGSGTRLTVV.

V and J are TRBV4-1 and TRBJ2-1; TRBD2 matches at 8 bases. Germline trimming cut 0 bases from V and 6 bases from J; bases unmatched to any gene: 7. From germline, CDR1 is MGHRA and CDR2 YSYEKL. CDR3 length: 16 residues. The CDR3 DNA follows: TGCGCCAGCAGCCAAGAAAGTTTGGGACTAGTCAATGAGCAGTTCTTC. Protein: CASSQESLGLVNEQFF.

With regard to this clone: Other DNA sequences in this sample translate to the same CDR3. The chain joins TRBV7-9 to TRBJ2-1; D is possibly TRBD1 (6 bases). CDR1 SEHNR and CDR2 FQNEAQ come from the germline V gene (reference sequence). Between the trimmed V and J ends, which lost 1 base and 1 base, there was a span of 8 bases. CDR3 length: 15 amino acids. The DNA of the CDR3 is TGTGCCAGCAGCTTAGTAGGGGGATCCTACAATGAGCAGTTCTTC. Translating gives CASSLVGGSYNEQFF.

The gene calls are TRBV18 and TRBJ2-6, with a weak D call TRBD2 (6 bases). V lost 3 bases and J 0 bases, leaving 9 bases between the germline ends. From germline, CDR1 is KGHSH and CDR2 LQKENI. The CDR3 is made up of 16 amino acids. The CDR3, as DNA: TGTGCCAGCTCACCCGCGGGGAGCTCTGGGGCCAACGTCCTGACTTTC. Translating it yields CASSPAGSSGANVLTF. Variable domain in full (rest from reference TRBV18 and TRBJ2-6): NAGVMQNPRHLVRRRGQEARLRCSPMKGHSHVYWYRQLPEEGLKFMVYLQKENIIDESGMPKERFSAEFPKEGPSILRIQQVVRGDSAAYFCASSPAGSSGANVLTFGAGSRLTVL.

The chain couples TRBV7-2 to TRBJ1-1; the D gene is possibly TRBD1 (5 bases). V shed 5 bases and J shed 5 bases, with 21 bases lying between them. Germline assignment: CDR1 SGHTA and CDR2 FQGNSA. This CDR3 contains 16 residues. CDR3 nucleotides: TGTGCCAGCAGCCTCGGGGGTGGGGGTCCTAGGACTGAAGCTTTCTTT. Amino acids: CASSLGGGGPRTEAFF.

For the CDR3, the DNA is TGTGCCAGCTCATCGGACAGACTCCAACACCGCAATCAGCCCCAGCATTTT. Translating gives CASSSDRLQHRNQPQHF. The chain carries TRBV18 and TRBJ1-5, with a weak D call TRBD1 (6 bases). The germline V gene has CDR1 KGHSH and CDR2 LQKENI. The V gene lost 5 bases and the J gene lost 2 bases, with 19 bases spanning the gap. The length of the CDR3 is 17 residues.

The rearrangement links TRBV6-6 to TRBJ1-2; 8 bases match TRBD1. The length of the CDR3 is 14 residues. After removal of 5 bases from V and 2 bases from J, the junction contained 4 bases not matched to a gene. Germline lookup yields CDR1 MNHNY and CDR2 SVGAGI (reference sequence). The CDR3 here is CASSDRGSNYGYTF. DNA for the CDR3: TGTGCCAGCAGTGACAGGGGATCCAACTATGGCTACACCTTC.

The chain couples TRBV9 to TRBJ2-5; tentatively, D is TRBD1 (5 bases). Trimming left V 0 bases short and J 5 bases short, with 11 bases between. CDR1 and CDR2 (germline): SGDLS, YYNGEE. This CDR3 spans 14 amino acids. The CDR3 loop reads CASSVEAGYETQYF. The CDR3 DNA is TGTGCCAGCAGCGTAGAAGCAGGGTACGAGACCCAGTACTTC.

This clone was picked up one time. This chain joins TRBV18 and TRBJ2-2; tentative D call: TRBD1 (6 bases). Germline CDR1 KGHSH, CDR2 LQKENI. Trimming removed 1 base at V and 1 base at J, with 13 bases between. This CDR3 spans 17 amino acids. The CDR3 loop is CASSPLTGSLNTGELFF. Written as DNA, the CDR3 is TGTGCCAGCTCACCACTGACAGGATCTTTGAACACCGGGGAGCTGTTTTTT.

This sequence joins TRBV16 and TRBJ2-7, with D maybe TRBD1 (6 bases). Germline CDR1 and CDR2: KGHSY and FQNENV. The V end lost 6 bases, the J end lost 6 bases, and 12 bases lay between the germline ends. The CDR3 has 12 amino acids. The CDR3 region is CASRRQVSEQYF. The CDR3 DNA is TGTGCCAGCAGACGACAGGTGAGCGAGCAGTACTTC.